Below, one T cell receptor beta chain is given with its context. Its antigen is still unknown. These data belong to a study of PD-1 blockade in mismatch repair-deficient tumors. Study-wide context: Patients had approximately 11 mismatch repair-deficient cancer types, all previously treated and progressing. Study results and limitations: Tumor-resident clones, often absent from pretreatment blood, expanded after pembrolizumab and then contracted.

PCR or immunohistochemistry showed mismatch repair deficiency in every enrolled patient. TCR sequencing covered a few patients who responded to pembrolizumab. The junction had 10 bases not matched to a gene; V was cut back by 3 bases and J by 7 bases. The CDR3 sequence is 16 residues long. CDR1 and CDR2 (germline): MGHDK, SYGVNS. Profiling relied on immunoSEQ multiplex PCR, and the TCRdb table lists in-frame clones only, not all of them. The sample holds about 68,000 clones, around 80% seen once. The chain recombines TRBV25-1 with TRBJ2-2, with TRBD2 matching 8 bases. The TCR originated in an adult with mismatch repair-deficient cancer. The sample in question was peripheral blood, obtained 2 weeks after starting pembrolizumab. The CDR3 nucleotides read TGTGCCAGCAGTGATCCTGGGGGGACTAGAGGCGGGGAGCTGTTTTTT. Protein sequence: CASSDPGGTRGGELFF.